In its sample, the clone carrying this T cell receptor beta chain was seen many times. A single record per CDR3 protein comes from TCRdb applying MiXCR to the PCR reads. The repertoire has about 300,000 distinct CDR3 sequences, about a fifth of them found once; the top ten carry under 0.95%. This entry belongs to a study of molecular identifiers for immune sequencing clone quantification. Researchers sorted naive CD8 T cells as cells that were CD8+CD4-CCR7+CD45RA+. Germline-derived CDR1 and CDR2 are DFQATT and SNEGSKA (reference sequence). The ends were cut back, 4 bases at V and 7 bases at J, with 17 bases in the middle. The CDR3 spans 13 residues.

The J gene is TRBJ2-7, the V gene TRBV20-1; D may be TRBD1 (6 bases). The TCR originated in a human donor in good health. Some libraries in this study had Jurkat cell RNA spiked in. Input material: naive CD8+ T cells from blood, with Jurkat cell RNA spiked in. Subset in this sample: FACS-sorted CD8+CD4-CCR7+CD45RA+ naive T cells. CDR3 in DNA: TGCAGTGCTACGACAGGAAATGATAGGGAGCAGTACTTC. This gives the protein CSATTGNDREQYF.